Listed here is a single TCR beta chain. This record comes from a study of OX40 agonist ivuxolimab in advanced cancers. CDR1 is SGHRS and CDR2 is YFSETQ in the germline V gene. The CDR3 totals 15 residues. The V end was cut by 0 bases, the J end by 1 base, with 7 bases between. The assay was immunoSEQ multiplex PCR, and TCRdb's table has in-frame clones only and misses some. The sample has about 72,000 clones; about nine tenths are singletons. The specimen was CD4+ or CD8+ T cells sorted from blood, collected in a trial of the OX40 agonist ivuxolimab. The chain carries TRBV5-1 and TRBJ2-2; D is unclear. This TCR came from an adult with an advanced solid tumor such as melanoma, head and neck, liver or kidney cancer. CDR3 protein: CASSLAWGNTGELFF. The CDR3 bases are TGCGCCAGCAGCTTGGCATGGGGGAACACCGGGGAGCTGTTTTTT.